Each of the 11 T cell receptor beta chains below was sequenced from the same sample in a study of blood T cells in healthy people across ages. A sample-barcoded 5' primer and a J-beta primer mix were used in a second PCR of about 7 to 11 cycles. TCRdb redid the calling of the 5' RACE reads with MiXCR, one entry per CDR3 protein. This sample carries about 1.8 million distinct CDR3 sequences, around 50% of them seen once, and the ten largest clones take over 2%. The sequencing input was blood. The receptors come from a woman aged 40 to 49 in good health.

The chain carries TRBV2 and TRBJ2-6, with TRBD1 as a possible D gene (6 bases). V was cut by 3 bases and J by 0 bases, with 12 bases left in between. Germline V gene lookup returns CDR1 SNHLY and CDR2 FYNNEI. This CDR3 comprises 17 residues. The CDR3 nucleotides read TGTGCCAGCAGTGACGACAGGACCTACTCTGGGGCCAACGTCCTGACTTTC. Translating gives CASSDDRTYSGANVLTF.

This clonotype occurred a few times. The chain joins TRBV12-3 or TRBV12-4 to TRBJ1-2, with unresolved D. V was pared by 5 bases and J by 8 bases, with 15 bases between. This CDR3 is 13 amino acids long. Here the CDR3 DNA reads TGTGCCAGCAGTCCCGGCCCCTCCGGGGGCTACACCTTC. Encoded protein: CASSPGPSGGYTF.

The chain couples TRBV28 to TRBJ2-4; no definite D call. Germline values: CDR1 MDHEN, CDR2 SYDVKM. V was clipped by 5 bases and J by 2 bases, with 10 bases between them. This CDR3 has 14 residues. The CDR3 region is CASSPLSSKNIQYF. DNA of the CDR3: TGTGCCAGCAGTCCCCTCTCCTCCAAAAACATTCAGTACTTC.

This chain uses TRBV18 with TRBJ2-5; TRBD2 matches 7 bases. The CDR3 runs 16 residues. J was trimmed by 1 base and V by 3 bases; bases with no gene match: 8. Germline V gives CDR1 KGHSH, CDR2 LQKENI. For the CDR3, the DNA is TGTGCCAGCTCACCGAGGGGCGGGGGATTCCAAGAGACCCAGTACTTC. Its translation is CASSPRGGGFQETQYF.

The chain has TRBV6-1 and TRBJ2-1; TRBD2 aligns across 14 bases. The CDR3 covers 14 residues. Per germline, CDR1 MNHNS and CDR2 SASEGT. V gave up 11 bases and J gave up 7 bases; unmatched junction bases: 7. The CDR3 region has the DNA TGTGCCGGGAGGACTAGCGGGGGGAGGAATGAGCAGTTCTTC. Amino acids: CAGRTSGGRNEQFF.

The rearrangement uses TRBV5-1 and TRBJ2-5; 13 bases match TRBD2. Germline V gene data show CDR1 as SGHRS and CDR2 as YFSETQ. CDR3 size: 18 residues. Trimming took 0 bases from V and 11 from J; bases not matched to a gene: 16. CDR3 DNA: TGCGCCAGCAGCTTGGCCACCACTAGCGGGGGGGATATCGATGAGCAGTACTTC. Protein: CASSLATTSGGDIDEQYF.

This rearrangement joins TRBV7-9 to TRBJ2-3, with D perhaps being TRBD1 or TRBD2 (5 bases each). V was cut by 3 bases and J by 1 base, with 11 bases left in between. The germline V gene encodes CDR1 SEHNR and CDR2 FQNEAQ (reference sequence). The CDR3 is made up of 15 amino acids. In DNA form, the CDR3 reads TGTGCCAGCAGCTTCCATCTGGGGGGCACAGATACGCAGTATTTT. Protein sequence: CASSFHLGGTDTQYF.

This clonotype was counted a few times. This rearrangement joins TRBV5-5 to TRBJ2-7, with 8 bases matching TRBD1. The J call is doubtful: the DNA matches TRBJ2-5 better. Germline values: CDR1 SGHKS, CDR2 YYEKEE (reference sequence). The CDR3 contains 15 residues. The CDR3 bases are TGTGCCAGCTTGGCCGGGACAGGATCTATGGAGACCCAGTACTTC. Translated, it gives CASLAGTGSMETQYF.

V and J are TRBV7-2 and TRBJ1-5; maybe TRBD1 (6 bases). The CDR3 extends over 13 amino acids. V lost 5 bases, J lost 7 bases, and 12 bases lay in between. Germline CDR1 is SGHTA and CDR2 is FQGNSA. CDR3 in amino acids: CASSPRGRQPQHF. The CDR3 nucleotides read TGTGCCAGCAGCCCCAGGGGCAGGCAGCCCCAGCATTTT. The variable domain in full, completed from reference TRBV7-2 and TRBJ1-5, reads GAGVSQSPSNKVTEKGKDVELRCDPISGHTALYWYRQSLGQGLEFLIYFQGNSAPDKSGLPSDRFSAERTGGSVSTLTIQRTQQEDSAVYLCASSPRGRQPQHFGDGTRLSIL.

This clonotype has more than one count but fewer than ten. A far larger clone lies a single base away; this is likely a read error. The genes are TRBV28 and TRBJ2-7; tentatively, D is TRBD1 (6 bases). The CDR3 runs to 12 residues. Germline CDR1 reads MDHEN; CDR2 reads SYDVKM. CDR3: CACSSDSYEQYF. CDR3 nucleotide sequence: TGTGCCTGCAGTTCGGACAGCTACGAGCAGTACTTC. Filled out from reference TRBV28 and TRBJ2-7, the complete variable domain reads DVKVTQSSRYLVKRTGEKVFLECVQDMDHENMFWYRQDPGLGLRLIYFSYDVKMKEKGDIPEGYSVSREKKERFSLILESASTNQTSMYLCACSSDSYEQYFGPGTRLTVT.

This chain joins TRBV20-1 and TRBJ1-1, with TRBD1 as a possible D gene (5 bases). The CDR3 contains 14 residues. The V and J ends lost 5 bases and 1 base respectively, with 14 bases between them. Germline V gene sequence: CDR1 DFQATT, CDR2 SNEGSKA (reference sequence). In nucleotides, the CDR3 is TGCAGTGCTCTCCGGTGGGGCCCGAACACTGAAGCTTTCTTT. This sequence encodes CSALRWGPNTEAFF.